The clone carrying this T cell receptor beta chain has just a few counts. What it recognizes is unknown. The sample belongs to a study of T cell repertoires in cytomegalovirus infection. Study-level results: The response measured ex vivo was dominated by TCR beta clonotypes (HLA-C-restricted and CMV-specific).

TCRdb re-analysed the reads in MiXCR, keeping a single row per CDR3 protein. The table has approximately 990,000 distinct CDR3 sequences, less than 40% seen once. The sequence was obtained from a human donor in good health (CMV status not recorded). Some clones in this sample may be carry-over from other donors' samples. The input for sequencing was cultured CD8+ T cells from PBMCs, taken from culture after CMV antigen stimulation.

CDR3 protein: CASGPGGERGIYNEQFF. In nucleotides, the CDR3 is TGTGCTAGTGGCCCCGGGGGCGAGCGGGGGATATACAATGAGCAGTTCTTC. This chain joins TRBV12-5 and TRBJ2-1; 8 bases map to TRBD2. CDR3 size: 17 residues. Germline trimming cut 6 bases from V and 4 bases from J; bases unmatched to any gene: 14. Germline CDR1 is LGHNT and CDR2 is FRNRAP. The entire variable domain, with the rest obtained from reference TRBV12-5 and TRBJ2-1, is as follows: DARVTQTPRHKVTEMGQEVTMRCQPILGHNTVFWYRQTMMQGLELLAYFRNRAPLDDSGMPKDRFSAEMPDATLATLKIQPSEPRDSAVYFCASGPGGERGIYNEQFFGPGTRLTVL.